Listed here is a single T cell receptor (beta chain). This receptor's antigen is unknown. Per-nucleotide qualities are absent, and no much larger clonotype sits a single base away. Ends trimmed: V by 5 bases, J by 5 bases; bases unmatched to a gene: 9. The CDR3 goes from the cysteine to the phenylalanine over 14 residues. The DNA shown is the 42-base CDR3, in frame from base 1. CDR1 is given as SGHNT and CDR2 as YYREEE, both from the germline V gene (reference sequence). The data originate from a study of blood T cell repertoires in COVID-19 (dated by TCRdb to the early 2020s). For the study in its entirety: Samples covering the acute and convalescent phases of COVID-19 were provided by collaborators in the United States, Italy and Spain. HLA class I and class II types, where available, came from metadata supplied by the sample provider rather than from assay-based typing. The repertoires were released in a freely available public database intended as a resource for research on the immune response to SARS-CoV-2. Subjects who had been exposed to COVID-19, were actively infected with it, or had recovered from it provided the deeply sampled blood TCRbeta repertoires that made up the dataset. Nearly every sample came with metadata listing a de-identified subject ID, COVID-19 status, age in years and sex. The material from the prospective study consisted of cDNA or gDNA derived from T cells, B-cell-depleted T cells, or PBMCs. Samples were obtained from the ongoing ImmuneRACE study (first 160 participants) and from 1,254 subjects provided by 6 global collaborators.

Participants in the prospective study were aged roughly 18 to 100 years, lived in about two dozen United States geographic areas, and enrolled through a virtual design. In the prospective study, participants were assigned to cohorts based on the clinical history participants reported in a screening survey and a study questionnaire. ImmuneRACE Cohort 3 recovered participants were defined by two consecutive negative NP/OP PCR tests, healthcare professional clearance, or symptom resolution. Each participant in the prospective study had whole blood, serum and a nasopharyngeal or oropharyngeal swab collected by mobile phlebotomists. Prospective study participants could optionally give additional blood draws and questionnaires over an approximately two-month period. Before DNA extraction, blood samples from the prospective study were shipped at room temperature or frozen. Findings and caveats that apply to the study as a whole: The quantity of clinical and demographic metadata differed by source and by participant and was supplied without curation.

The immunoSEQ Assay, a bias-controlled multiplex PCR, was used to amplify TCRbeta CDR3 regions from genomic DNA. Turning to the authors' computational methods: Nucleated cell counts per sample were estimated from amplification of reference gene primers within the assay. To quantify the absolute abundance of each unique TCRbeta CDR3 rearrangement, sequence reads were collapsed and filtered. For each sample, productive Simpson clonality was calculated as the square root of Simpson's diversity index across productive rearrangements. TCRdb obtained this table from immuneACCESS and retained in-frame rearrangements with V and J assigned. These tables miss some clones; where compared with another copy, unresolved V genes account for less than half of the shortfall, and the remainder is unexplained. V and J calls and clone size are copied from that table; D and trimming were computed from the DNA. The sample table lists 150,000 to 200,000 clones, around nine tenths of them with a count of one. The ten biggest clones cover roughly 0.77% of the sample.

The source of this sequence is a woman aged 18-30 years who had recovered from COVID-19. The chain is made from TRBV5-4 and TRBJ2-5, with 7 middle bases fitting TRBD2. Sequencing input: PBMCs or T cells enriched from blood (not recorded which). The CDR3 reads CASSNRDGGETQYF. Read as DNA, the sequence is TGTGCCAGCAGTAATCGGGACGGGGGGGAGACCCAGTACTTC.